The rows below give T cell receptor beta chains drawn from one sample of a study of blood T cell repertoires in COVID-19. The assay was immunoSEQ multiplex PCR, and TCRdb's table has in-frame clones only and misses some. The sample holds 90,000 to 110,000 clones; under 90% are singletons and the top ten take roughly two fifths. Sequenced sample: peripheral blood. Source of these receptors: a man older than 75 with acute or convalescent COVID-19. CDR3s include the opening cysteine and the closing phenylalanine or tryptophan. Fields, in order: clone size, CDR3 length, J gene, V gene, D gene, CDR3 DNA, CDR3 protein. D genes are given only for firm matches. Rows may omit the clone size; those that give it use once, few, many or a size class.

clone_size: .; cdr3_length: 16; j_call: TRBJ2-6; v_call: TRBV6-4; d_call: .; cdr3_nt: TGTGCCAGCAGTGACTCGGGCCTCTCTGGGGCCAACGTCCTGACTTTC; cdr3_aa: CASSDSGLSGANVLTF
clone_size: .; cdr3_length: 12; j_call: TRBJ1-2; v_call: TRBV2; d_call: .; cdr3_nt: TGTGCCAGCAGTGTAGAAGGGGGGGGAGACACCTTC; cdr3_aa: CASSVEGGGDTF
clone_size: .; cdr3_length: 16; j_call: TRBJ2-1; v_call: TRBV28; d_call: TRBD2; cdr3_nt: TGTGCCAGCAGTCCTCCCGGGACTAGCGGGCGCAATGAGCAGTTCTTC; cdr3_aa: CASSPPGTSGRNEQFF
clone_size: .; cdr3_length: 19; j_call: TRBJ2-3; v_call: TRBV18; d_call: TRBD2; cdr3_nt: TGTGCCAGCTCACCCCTACCTCCCTCTAGCGGGAAGACCACAGATACGCAGTATTTT; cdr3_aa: CASSPLPPSSGKTTDTQYF
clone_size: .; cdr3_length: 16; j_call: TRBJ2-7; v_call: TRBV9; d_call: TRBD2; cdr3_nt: TGTGCCAGTACGGGGGGGCTAGCGGGAGAAGAGACCGAGCAGTACTTC; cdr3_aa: CASTGGLAGEETEQYF
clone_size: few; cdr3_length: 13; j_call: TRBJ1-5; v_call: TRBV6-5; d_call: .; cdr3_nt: TGTGCCAGCAGCCGACAAAGCAATCAGCCCCAGCATTTT; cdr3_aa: CASSRQSNQPQHF
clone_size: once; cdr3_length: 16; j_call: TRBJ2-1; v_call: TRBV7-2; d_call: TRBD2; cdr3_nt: TGTGCCAGCAGCCCCTATAGCGGGAGGGCTTTAGATGAGCAGTTCTTC; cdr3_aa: CASSPYSGRALDEQFF
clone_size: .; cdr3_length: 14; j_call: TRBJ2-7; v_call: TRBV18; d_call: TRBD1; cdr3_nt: TGTGCCAGCTCATGGGTTTTAGGGGGCAGCGAGCAGTACTTC; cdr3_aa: CASSWVLGGSEQYF
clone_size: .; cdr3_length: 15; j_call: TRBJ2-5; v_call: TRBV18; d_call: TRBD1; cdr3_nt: TGTGCCAGCTCACCGAGGGTGGACAGGGGAGAGACCCAGTACTTC; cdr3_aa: CASSPRVDRGETQYF
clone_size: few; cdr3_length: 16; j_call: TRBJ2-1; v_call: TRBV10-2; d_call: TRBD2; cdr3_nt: TGCGCCAGCAGTGAGTGGACTAGCGGGAGAGCGTACGAGCAGTTCTTC; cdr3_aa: CASSEWTSGRAYEQFF
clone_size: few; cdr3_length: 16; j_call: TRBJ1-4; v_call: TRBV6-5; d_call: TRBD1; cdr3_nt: TGTGCCAGCAGTTACCGGACAGGGCCGAGGAATGAAAAACTGTTTTTT; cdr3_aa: CASSYRTGPRNEKLFF
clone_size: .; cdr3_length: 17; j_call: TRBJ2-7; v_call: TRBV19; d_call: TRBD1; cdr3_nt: TGTGCCAGTAGTAGACCGGGACAGGGGGCAAACTCCTACGAGCAGTACTTC; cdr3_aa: CASSRPGQGANSYEQYF
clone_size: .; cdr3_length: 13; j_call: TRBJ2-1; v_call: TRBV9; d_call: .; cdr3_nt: TGTGCCAGCAGCGGAGGAGTGGCCCAAGAGCAGTTCTTC; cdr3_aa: CASSGGVAQEQFF
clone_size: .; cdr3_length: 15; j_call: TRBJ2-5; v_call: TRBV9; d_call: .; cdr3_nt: TGTGCCAGCAGCCCGACGGAGGGCCGGTTAGAGACCCAGTACTTC; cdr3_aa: CASSPTEGRLETQYF
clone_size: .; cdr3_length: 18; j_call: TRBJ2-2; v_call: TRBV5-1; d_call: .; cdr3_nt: TGCGCCAGCAGCTTCCACCCGACAGGTCGGCAGAACACCGGGGAGCTGTTTTTT; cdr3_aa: CASSFHPTGRQNTGELFF
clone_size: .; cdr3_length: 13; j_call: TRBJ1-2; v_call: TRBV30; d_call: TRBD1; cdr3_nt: TGTGCCTGGAGCCGGGACAGCGCTTATGGCTACACCTTC; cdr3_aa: CAWSRDSAYGYTF
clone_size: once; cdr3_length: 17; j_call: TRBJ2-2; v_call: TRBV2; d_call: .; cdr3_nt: TGTGCCAGCAGTGAAGCAGGGGGGGCAGCGAACACCGGGGAGCTGTTTTTT; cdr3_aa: CASSEAGGAANTGELFF
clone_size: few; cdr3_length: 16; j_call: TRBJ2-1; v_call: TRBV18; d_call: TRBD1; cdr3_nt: TGTGCCAGCTCACACCGAAAGGGGACAGGGGGCAATGAGCAGTTCTTC; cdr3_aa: CASSHRKGTGGNEQFF
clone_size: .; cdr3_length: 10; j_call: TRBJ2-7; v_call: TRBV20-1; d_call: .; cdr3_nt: TGCAGTGCTAAGGGGAACGAGCAGTACTTC; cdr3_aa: CSAKGNEQYF
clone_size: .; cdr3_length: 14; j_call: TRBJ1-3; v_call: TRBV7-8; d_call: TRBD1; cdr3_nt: TGTGCCAGCAGCCTGGAGGGGGCGCGGGACACCATATATTTT; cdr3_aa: CASSLEGARDTIYF
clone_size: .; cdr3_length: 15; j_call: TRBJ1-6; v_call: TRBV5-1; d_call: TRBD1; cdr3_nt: TGCGCCAGCAGCCAGGGGGCGCAGTATAATTCACCCCTCCACTTT; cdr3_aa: CASSQGAQYNSPLHF
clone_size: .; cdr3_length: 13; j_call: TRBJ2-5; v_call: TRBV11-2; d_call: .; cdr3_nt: TGTGCCAGCAGCTTTTGGGGGCGCGAGACCCAGTACTTC; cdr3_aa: CASSFWGRETQYF
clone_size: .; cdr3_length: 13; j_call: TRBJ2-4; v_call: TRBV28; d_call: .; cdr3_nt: TGTGCCAGCAGTTTATTAATGAGACAGTCCTTGGACTTC; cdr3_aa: CASSLLMRQSLDF
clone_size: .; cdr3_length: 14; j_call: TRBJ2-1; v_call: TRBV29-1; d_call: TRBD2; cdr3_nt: TGCAGCGTTGGGACTAGCGGGAGGAGCAATGAGCAGTTCTTC; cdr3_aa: CSVGTSGRSNEQFF
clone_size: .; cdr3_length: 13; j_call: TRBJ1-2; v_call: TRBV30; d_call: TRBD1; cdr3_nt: TGTGCCTGGAGTGTACTCAGGACAGGGAGCGACACCTTC; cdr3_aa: CAWSVLRTGSDTF
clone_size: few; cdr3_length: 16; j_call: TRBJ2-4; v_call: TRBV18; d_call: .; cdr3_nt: TGTGCCAGCTCGCCTGTGACAGGACTAGCCAAAAACATTCAGTACTTC; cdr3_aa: CASSPVTGLAKNIQYF
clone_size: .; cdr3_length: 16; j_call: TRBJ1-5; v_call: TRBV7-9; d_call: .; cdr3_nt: TGTGCCAGCAGCCGCGGCGACAGACATAGCAATCAGCCCCAGCATTTT; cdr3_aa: CASSRGDRHSNQPQHF
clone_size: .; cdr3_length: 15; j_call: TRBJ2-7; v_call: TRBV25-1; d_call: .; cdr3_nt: TGTGCCAGCAGTTCCCTGACGGAGAGATTTTACGAGCAGTACTTC; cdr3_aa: CASSSLTERFYEQYF
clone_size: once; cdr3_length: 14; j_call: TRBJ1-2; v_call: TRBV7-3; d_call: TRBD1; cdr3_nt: TGTGCCAGCAGCCGGGACAGGGGAAAGGATGGCTACACCTTC; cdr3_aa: CASSRDRGKDGYTF
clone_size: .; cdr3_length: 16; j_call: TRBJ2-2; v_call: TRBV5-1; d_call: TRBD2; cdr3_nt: TGCGCCAGCAGCTTGATGGGAGGGTCGAACACCGGGGAGCTGTTTTTT; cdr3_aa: CASSLMGGSNTGELFF
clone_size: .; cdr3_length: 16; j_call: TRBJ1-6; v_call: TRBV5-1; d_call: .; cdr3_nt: TGCGCCAGCAGCTTGGCATCCGGGACTCGTAATTCACCCCTCCACTTT; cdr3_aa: CASSLASGTRNSPLHF
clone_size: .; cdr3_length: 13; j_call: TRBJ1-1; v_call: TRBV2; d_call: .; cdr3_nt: TGTGCCAGCAGTAAGACAGAAACCACTGAAGCTTTCTTT; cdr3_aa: CASSKTETTEAFF
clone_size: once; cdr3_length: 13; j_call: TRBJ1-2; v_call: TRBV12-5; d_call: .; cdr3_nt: TGTGCTAGTGGTTTGGGTCAGGGCTATGGCTACACCTTC; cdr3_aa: CASGLGQGYGYTF
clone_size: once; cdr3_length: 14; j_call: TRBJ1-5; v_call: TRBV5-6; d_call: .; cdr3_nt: TGTGCCAGCAGCTTTCTGCGTGGCAATCAGCCCCAGCATTTT; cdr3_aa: CASSFLRGNQPQHF
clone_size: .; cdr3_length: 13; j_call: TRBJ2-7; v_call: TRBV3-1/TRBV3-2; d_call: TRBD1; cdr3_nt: TGTGCCAGCTCCGGACAGGCCGGATACGAGCAGTACTTC; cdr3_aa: CASSGQAGYEQYF
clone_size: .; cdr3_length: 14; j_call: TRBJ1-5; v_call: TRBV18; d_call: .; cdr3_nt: TGTGCCAGCTCACAGGAGTTTGGCAATCAGCCCCAGCATTTT; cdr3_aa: CASSQEFGNQPQHF
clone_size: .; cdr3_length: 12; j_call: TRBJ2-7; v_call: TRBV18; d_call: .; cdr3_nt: TGTGCCAGCTCACCCAGTCGGGGCGAGCAGTACTTC; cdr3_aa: CASSPSRGEQYF
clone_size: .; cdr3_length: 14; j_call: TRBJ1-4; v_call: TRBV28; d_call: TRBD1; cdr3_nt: TGTGCCAGCAGTCCCTTGGTGGGTTACCAGGGGGTGTTTTTT; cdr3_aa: CASSPLVGYQGVFF
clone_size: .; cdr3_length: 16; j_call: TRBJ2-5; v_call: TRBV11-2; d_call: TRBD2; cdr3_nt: TGTGCCAGCAGCTTATCCAGCGGGAGGGCCCAAGAGACCCAGTACTTC; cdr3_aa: CASSLSSGRAQETQYF
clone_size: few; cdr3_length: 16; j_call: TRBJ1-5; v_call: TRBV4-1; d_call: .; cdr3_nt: TGCGCCAGCAGCCAAGTGGAAGCAGGGAGCAATCAGCCCCAGCATTTT; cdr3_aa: CASSQVEAGSNQPQHF
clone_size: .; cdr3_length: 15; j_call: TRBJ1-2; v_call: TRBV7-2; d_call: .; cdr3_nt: TGTGCCAGCAGCTCTCAGGGTTCGTCAAGCTATGGCTACACCTTC; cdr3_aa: CASSSQGSSSYGYTF
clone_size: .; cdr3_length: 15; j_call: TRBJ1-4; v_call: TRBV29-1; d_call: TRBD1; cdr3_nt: TGCAGCGTTTCACAACAGGGGGCAACTAATGAAAAACTGTTTTTT; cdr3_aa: CSVSQQGATNEKLFF
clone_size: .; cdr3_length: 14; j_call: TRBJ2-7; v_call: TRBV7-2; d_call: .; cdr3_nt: TGTGCCAGCAGCTTAACATGGCAAGCCTACGAGCAGTACTTC; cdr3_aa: CASSLTWQAYEQYF
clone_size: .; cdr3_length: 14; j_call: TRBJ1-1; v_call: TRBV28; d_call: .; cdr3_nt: TGTGCCAGCAGTCCACCGGGGGGGAACACTGAAGCTTTCTTT; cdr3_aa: CASSPPGGNTEAFF
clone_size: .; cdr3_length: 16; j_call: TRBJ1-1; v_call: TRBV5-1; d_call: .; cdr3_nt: TGCGCCAGCAGTCTACTAGGACAGACCTTGAACACTGAAGCTTTCTTT; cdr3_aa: CASSLLGQTLNTEAFF
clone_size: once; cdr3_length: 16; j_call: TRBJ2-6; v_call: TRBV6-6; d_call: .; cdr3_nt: TGTGCCAGCAGTTATGACGGGGGTTCTGGGGCCAACGTCCTGACTTTC; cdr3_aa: CASSYDGGSGANVLTF
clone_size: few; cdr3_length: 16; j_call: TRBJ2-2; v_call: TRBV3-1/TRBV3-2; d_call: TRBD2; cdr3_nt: TGTGCCAGCAGGGCCCTGACTAGCGGGAATATCGGGGAGCTGTTTTTT; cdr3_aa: CASRALTSGNIGELFF
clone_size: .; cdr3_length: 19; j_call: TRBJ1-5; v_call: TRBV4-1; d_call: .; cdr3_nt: TGCGCCAGCAGCCAAGATGGGGTCCCAGGGGCCAGGGGCAATCAGCCCCAGCATTTT; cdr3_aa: CASSQDGVPGARGNQPQHF
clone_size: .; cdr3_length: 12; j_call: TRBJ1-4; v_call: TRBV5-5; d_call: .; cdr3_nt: TGTGCCAGCAGCCACCGGGGGGAAAAACTGTTTTTT; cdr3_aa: CASSHRGEKLFF
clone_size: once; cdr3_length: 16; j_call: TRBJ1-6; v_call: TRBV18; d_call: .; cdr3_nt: TGTGCCAGCTCACGTGAGCGGACAGACCATCATTCACCCCTCCACTTT; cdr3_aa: CASSRERTDHHSPLHF
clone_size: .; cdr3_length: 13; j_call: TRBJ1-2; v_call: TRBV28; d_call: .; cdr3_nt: TGTGCCAGCAGACAGAGCGGAGACTATGGCTACACCTTC; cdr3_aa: CASRQSGDYGYTF
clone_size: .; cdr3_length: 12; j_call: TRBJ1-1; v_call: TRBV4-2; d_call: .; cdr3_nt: TGTGCCAGCAGCCAAGGCTTCGGTGGAGCTTTCTTT; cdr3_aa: CASSQGFGGAFF
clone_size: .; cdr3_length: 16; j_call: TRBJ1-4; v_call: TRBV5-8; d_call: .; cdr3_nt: TGTGCCAGCAGCTTGCAACAGTCGACCCATAATGAAAAACTGTTTTTT; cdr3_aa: CASSLQQSTHNEKLFF